The T cell receptor beta chain described here comes from a study of cytotoxic CD8 clonotypes in ibrutinib-treated CLL. Whole-study results and caveats: Treatment saw public clonotypes, which were uncommon, either contract or stay stable. Clonality grew at ibrutinib response; at progression, it decreased back toward baseline. Baseline-level clonality went beyond age-matched healthy donors and moved in step with circulating CD8+ T-cell counts.

With sequencing, the targeted depth ranged from 1 in 200,000 to 1 in 1 million T cells. TCRdb's table, derived via immunoSEQ multiplex PCR, lists solely in-frame clones and lacks some. This sample has more than 150,000 clones, with over 55% found just once. Points on this clone: The antigen is undetermined.

The V and J ends lost 5 bases and 3 bases respectively, with 12 bases between them. The germline CDR1 and CDR2 sequences are SGHTA and FQGTGA. The CDR3 extends over 14 amino acids. This clonotype was sampled from a human donor with chronic lymphocytic leukemia. Material: PBMCs, obtained after 24 months of ibrutinib treatment. The chain combines TRBV7-3 with TRBJ2-3; no firm D call. The CDR3 region has the DNA TGTGCCAGCAGCCCGCTAAGCGCGACAGATACGCAGTATTTT. It encodes CASSPLSATDTQYF.